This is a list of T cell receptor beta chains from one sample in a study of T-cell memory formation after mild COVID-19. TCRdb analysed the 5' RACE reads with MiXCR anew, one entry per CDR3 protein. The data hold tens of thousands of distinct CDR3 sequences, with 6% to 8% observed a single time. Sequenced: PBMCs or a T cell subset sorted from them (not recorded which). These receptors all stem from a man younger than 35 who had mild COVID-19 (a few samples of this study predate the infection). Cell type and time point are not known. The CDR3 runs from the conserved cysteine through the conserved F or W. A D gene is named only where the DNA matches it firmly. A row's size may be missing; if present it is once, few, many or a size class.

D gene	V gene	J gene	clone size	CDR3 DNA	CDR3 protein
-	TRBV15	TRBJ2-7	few	TGTGCCACCAGCAGGACTCGGACAGAGGGGTACGAGCAGTACTTC	CATSRTRTEGYEQYF
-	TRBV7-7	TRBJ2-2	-	TGTGCCAGCAGCTTAAGCGAGAGGAACACCGGGGAGCTGTTTTTT	CASSLSERNTGELFF
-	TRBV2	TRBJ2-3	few	TGTGCCAGCCTTCCGGGGACTAGCACAGATACGCAGTATTTT	CASLPGTSTDTQYF
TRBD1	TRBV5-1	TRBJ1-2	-	TGCGCCAGCAGCCCCAGACAGGGGGGATATGGCTACACCTTC	CASSPRQGGYGYTF
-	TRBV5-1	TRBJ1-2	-	TGCGCCAGCAGCCACCGCCCGAGGGAGGATTGGGGTAACTATGGCTACACCTTC	CASSHRPREDWGNYGYTF
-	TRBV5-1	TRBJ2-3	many	TGCGCCAGCAGTACCTCGGACAGCACTGATACGCAGTATTTT	CASSTSDSTDTQYF
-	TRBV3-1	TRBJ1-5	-	TGTGCCAGCAGCCAGTTTGGTGGATTCGATCAGCCCCAGCATTTT	CASSQFGGFDQPQHF
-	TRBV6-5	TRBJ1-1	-	TGTGCCAGCAGTTACCCCGGGCGCGCTGAAGCTTTCTTT	CASSYPGRAEAFF
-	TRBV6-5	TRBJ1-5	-	TGTGCCAGCAGTGGGTTCAATCAGCCCCAGCATTTT	CASSGFNQPQHF
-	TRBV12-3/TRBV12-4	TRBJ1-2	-	TGTGCCAGCAACCTCCAGGGGATCGGCTATGGCTACACCTTC	CASNLQGIGYGYTF
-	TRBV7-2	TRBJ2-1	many	TGTGCCAGCAGCGGCTTACGGGGGCGAGGAGAGCAGTTCTTC	CASSGLRGRGEQFF
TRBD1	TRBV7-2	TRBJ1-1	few	TGTGCCAGCCAGGAAAGGGGGCGTCCGACTGAAGCTTTCTTT	CASQERGRPTEAFF
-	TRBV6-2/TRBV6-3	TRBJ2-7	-	TGTGCCAGCAGTTACGGTGGCCATTCCGTCTCCTACGAGCAGTACTTC	CASSYGGHSVSYEQYF
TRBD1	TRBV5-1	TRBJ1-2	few	TGCGCCAGCAGCCGAGTTCGCGGGACAGCGGACGGTGGCTACACCTTC	CASSRVRGTADGGYTF
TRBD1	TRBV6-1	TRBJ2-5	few	TGTGCCAGCAGTGGGACAGGGAAAGAGACCCAGTACTTC	CASSGTGKETQYF
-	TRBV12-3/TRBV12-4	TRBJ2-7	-	TGTGCCAGCAGTTTATCCCTGAGCTCCTACGAGCAGTACTTC	CASSLSLSSYEQYF
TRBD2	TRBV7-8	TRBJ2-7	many	TGTGCCAGCAGCTTAGCCCTAGCGGACGAGCAGTACTTC	CASSLALADEQYF
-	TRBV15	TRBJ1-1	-	TGTGCCACCAGCAGAGCGGGGACGAACACTGAAGCTTTCTTT	CATSRAGTNTEAFF
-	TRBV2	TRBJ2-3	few	TGTGCCAGCAGTGATGGGGGTACAGATACGCAGTATTTT	CASSDGGTDTQYF
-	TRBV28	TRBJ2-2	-	TGTGCCAGCAGTTTGTACGCGAACACCGGGGAGCTGTTTTTT	CASSLYANTGELFF
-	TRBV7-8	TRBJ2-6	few	TGTGCCAGCAGCCAGGATACTGGGGCCAACGTCCTGACTTTC	CASSQDTGANVLTF
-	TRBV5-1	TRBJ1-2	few	TGCGCCAGCTATGAGGACTCCCATGGCTACACCTTC	CASYEDSHGYTF
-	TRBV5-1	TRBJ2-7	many	TGCGCCAGCAGTGAGGGGTCCGAGCAGTACTTC	CASSEGSEQYF
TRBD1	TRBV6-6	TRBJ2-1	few	TGTGCCAGCAGTTACGGGGGACAGGGGTTAAGTAGCCAGTTCTTC	CASSYGGQGLSSQFF
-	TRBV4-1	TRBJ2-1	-	TGCGCCAGCACCCTAGGCGGGGGCAACAATGAGCAGTTCTTC	CASTLGGGNNEQFF
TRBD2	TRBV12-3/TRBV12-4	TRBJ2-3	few	TGTGCCAGCACCAGCGGGAAACGTGCAGATACGCAGTATTTT	CASTSGKRADTQYF
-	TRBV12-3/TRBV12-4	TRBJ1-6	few	TGTGCCAGCAGATACGACAAGGAGGGGACCTCCTATAATTCACCCCTCCACTTT	CASRYDKEGTSYNSPLHF
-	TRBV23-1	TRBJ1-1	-	TGCGCCAGCAGTCAATCGGGGCAGGGAATGAACACTGAAGCTTTCTTT	CASSQSGQGMNTEAFF
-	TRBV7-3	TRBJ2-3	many	TGTGCCAGCAGCTTACATGCGCTGGGGGGGCAAGATACGCAGTATTTT	CASSLHALGGQDTQYF
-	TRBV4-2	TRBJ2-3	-	TGTGCCAGCAGCCAAGACTTGGGGCGCCGGGCAGATACGCAGTATTTT	CASSQDLGRRADTQYF
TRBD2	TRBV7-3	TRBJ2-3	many	TGTGCCAGCAGCTTATACCCTAGCGGCGGCACAGATACGCAGTATTTT	CASSLYPSGGTDTQYF
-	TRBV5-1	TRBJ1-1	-	TGCGCCAGCAGCTTGCCACCTCCTAACACTGAAGCTTTCTTT	CASSLPPPNTEAFF
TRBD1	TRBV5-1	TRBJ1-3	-	TGCGCCAGCAGCTTGCACGACAGGGCGCAGGACACCATATATTTT	CASSLHDRAQDTIYF